Below, 30 T cell receptor beta chains from the same sample are listed, as sequenced in a study of blood T cells in healthy people across ages. A second PCR, run for about 7 to 11 cycles, used a sample-barcoded 5' primer plus a J-beta primer mix. In TCRdb, the 5' RACE reads were re-called with MiXCR into one record per CDR3 protein. The profile shows over a million distinct CDR3 sequences, roughly 45% of them singletons. The source material was blood. The receptors derive from a woman under 30 in good health.

The rearrangement joins TRBV11-2 to TRBJ2-1, with unresolved D. Germline loops: CDR1 SGHAT, CDR2 FQNNGV. The CDR3 is 13 amino acids. V was pared by 3 bases and J by 3 bases, with 6 bases between. CDR3 protein: CASSFGNYNEQFF. The CDR3 DNA sequence: TGTGCCAGCAGCTTTGGCAACTACAATGAGCAGTTCTTC.

This clonotype has only one observation. The rearrangement joins TRBV7-9 to TRBJ2-5; TRBD2 agrees at 11 bases. The CDR3 spans 14 residues. Germline V gene lookup returns CDR1 SEHNR and CDR2 FQNEAQ (reference sequence). V gave up 5 bases and J gave up 11 bases; unmatched junction bases: 10. This CDR3 reads CASSRPTSGTLQYF. As DNA, the CDR3 is TGTGCCAGCAGCCGCCCGACTAGCGGGACTCTGCAGTACTTC.

The gene calls are TRBV6-5 and TRBJ2-3; 10 positions agree with TRBD2. The V and J ends lost 2 bases and 6 bases, in that order; junction bases with no gene match: 17. This CDR3 has 19 residues. Germline assignment: CDR1 MNHEY and CDR2 SVGAGI. The CDR3 region is CASSYRSPGSGGAGDTQYF. The CDR3, as DNA: TGTGCCAGCAGTTACCGTAGTCCGGGAAGCGGGGGGGCCGGGGATACGCAGTATTTT.

This clonotype was recorded a few times. The V and J genes are TRBV29-1 and TRBJ2-7; D is ambiguous. Per the germline V gene, CDR1 is SQVTM and CDR2 is ANQGSEA. V lost 0 bases, J lost 6 bases, and 12 bases lay in between. The CDR3 loop spans 13 amino acids. Written as DNA, the CDR3 is TGCAGCGTTGAAGATCGTCTCGGCTCCGAGCAGTACTTC. As protein: CSVEDRLGSEQYF.

The V gene is TRBV20-1, the J gene TRBJ1-1, with D perhaps TRBD1 (6 bases). The CDR3 totals 13 residues. Trimming stripped 6 bases from V and 1 base from J, with 12 bases between. The germline CDR1 and CDR2 sequences are DFQATT and SNEGSKA (reference sequence). Written as DNA, the CDR3 is TGCAGTGCGGATAGGACAGAGAACACTGAAGCTTTCTTT. This gives the protein CSADRTENTEAFF.

This chain uses TRBV20-1 with TRBJ1-2; 8 bases map to TRBD1. The germline gives CDR1 DFQATT, CDR2 SNEGSKA (reference sequence). V gave up 3 bases and J gave up 3 bases; unmatched junction bases: 9. The CDR3 consists of 15 residues. The CDR3 DNA sequence: TGCAGTGCTAGGGAAGACAGGGGACAGTACTATGGCTACACCTTC. Encoded protein: CSAREDRGQYYGYTF.

V gene TRBV30 combines with J gene TRBJ2-4; 7 positions agree with TRBD1. The J call may be in error: the DNA end matches TRBJ2-7 better. The germline gives CDR1 GTSNPN, CDR2 SVGIG (reference sequence). CDR3 length equals 11 residues. The CDR3 loop is CAWDRVSEQYF. In DNA form, the CDR3 reads TGTGCCTGGGACAGGGTCAGCGAGCAGTACTTC.

This clonotype was picked up a small number of times. This chain connects TRBV10-3 to TRBJ2-5; TRBD2 aligns across 13 bases. The CDR3 has 15 residues. Germline V gene data show CDR1 as ENHRY and CDR2 as SYGVKD. Germline trimming cut 6 bases from V and 5 bases from J; bases unmatched to any gene: 6. CDR3 region: CAIRRTSGSRETQYF. The CDR3 nucleotides read TGTGCCATCAGACGGACTAGCGGGAGTAGGGAGACCCAGTACTTC.

The rearrangement links TRBV25-1 to TRBJ2-7; D assignment may be TRBD1 or TRBD2 (5 bases each). Germline V gene lookup returns CDR1 MGHDK and CDR2 SYGVNS. The length of the CDR3 is 14 residues. V lost 2 bases and J 2 bases, leaving 10 bases between the germline ends. The DNA for the CDR3 is TGTGCCAGCAGTGAACAAGGGACGCCCTACGAGCAGTACTTC. Its protein product is CASSEQGTPYEQYF.

This rearrangement joins TRBV3-1 to TRBJ1-2; 7 bases map to TRBD1. CDR1 and CDR2 from the germline V gene are LGHDT and YNNKEL (reference sequence). V gave up 0 bases and J gave up 8 bases; unmatched junction bases: 9. The CDR3 extends over 15 amino acids. This CDR3 is CASSQDSQGLAGYTF. The CDR3 coding sequence is TGTGCCAGCAGCCAAGATTCACAGGGGTTGGCCGGCTACACCTTC.

The chain couples TRBV9 to TRBJ1-1, with D tentatively TRBD1 (6 bases). From germline, CDR1 is SGDLS and CDR2 YYNGEE. The CDR3 is made up of 15 amino acids. Trimming shortened V by 3 bases and J by 5 bases, and 17 bases separated the two germline ends. In DNA, the CDR3 is TGTGCCAGCAGCGAGGGAGAGAACAGGGTAACTGAAGCTTTCTTT. Translated, it gives CASSEGENRVTEAFF.

The count of this clonotype is one. Given the absence of the conserved phenylalanine or tryptophan at the CDR3 end, a read error is likely. This rearrangement joins TRBV6-6 to TRBJ2-1; a possible D gene is TRBD2 (5 bases). Germline-derived CDR1 and CDR2 are MNHNY and SVGAGI (reference sequence). V was cut by 6 bases and J by 5 bases, with 20 bases left in between. This CDR3 is built from 16 residues. The CDR3 nucleotides read TGTGCCAGCAGAAGACGGACTGATTCCCCTAACAATGAGCAGTTCTTA. Its translation: CASRRRTDSPNNEQFL.

The sample holds a few counts of this clonotype. This sequence joins TRBV27 and TRBJ2-3; 9 bases fit TRBD2. The length of the CDR3 is 17 residues. Germline lookup yields CDR1 MNHEY and CDR2 SMNVEV (reference sequence). Germline trimming cut 4 bases from V and 2 bases from J; bases unmatched to any gene: 10. The DNA for the CDR3 is TGTGCCAGCAGTTCGATGGGGCTAGCGGGGTCCACAGATACGCAGTATTTT. Translated: CASSSMGLAGSTDTQYF.

This chain joins TRBV2 and TRBJ2-3, with 9 bases aligning to TRBD2. The CDR3 sequence is 17 residues long. Germline V lookup: CDR1 SNHLY, CDR2 FYNNEI. J was trimmed by 2 bases and V by 3 bases; bases with no gene match: 9. CDR3 bases: TGTGCCAGCAGTGACAGTCCAGCGGGGGGCGACACAGATACGCAGTATTTT. It translates to CASSDSPAGGDTDTQYF.

This clonotype was seen only a few times. V is TRBV11-2 and J is TRBJ2-1; 11 nucleotides align to TRBD2. CDR1 is SGHAT and CDR2 is FQNNGV in the germline V gene. The CDR3 contains 19 residues. V lost 0 bases, J lost 0 bases, and 7 bases stayed unmatched. CDR3 bases: TGTGCCAGCAGCTTAGAGGGACTAGCGGCCTTGAGCTCCTACAATGAGCAGTTCTTC. Translation gives CASSLEGLAALSSYNEQFF.

CDR3 sequence: CASSLGGTSGCGYTF. The CDR3 coding sequence is TGTGCCAGCAGTTTGGGGGGCACCTCTGGCTGTGGCTACACCTTC. The chain couples TRBV28 to TRBJ1-2; the D gene is possibly TRBD1 (6 bases). The CDR3 consists of 15 residues. The V end lost 3 bases, the J end lost 7 bases, and 18 bases lay between the germline ends. Looked up from germline, CDR1 is MDHEN and CDR2 is SYDVKM.

This clonotype was seen a few times. The CDR3 sequence is CASSRSFSGGVNNEQFF. CDR3 nucleotide sequence: TGTGCCAGCAGTAGATCCTTTAGCGGGGGGGTTAACAATGAGCAGTTCTTC. The chain employs TRBV27 and TRBJ2-1; 11 bases are a match to TRBD2. Germline-derived CDR1 and CDR2 are MNHEY and SMNVEV (reference sequence). V was pared by 5 bases and J by 5 bases, with 11 bases of the junction left unmatched. This CDR3 is 17 amino acids long.

In its sample, this clonotype was seen once. The chain links TRBV2 to TRBJ2-7; 7 bases match TRBD2. V trimming: 9 bases; J trimming: 4 bases; junction bases outside the gene matches: 15. Germline V gene data show CDR1 as SNHLY and CDR2 as FYNNEI. The CDR3 has 15 amino acids. Here the CDR3 DNA reads TGTGCCAGGAACCCCCCTAGCGGAGACTCGTACGAGCAGTACTTC. This translates into CARNPPSGDSYEQYF.

J is TRBJ1-6 and V is TRBV21-1; the DNA was not used to check the table's D call, TRBD1. TRBV21-1 counts as a pseudogene. This CDR3 contains 14 residues. CDR3 region: CASIRGGRNSPLHF. The CDR3 region has the DNA TGTGCCAGCATAAGAGGGGGCAGGAATTCACCCCTCCACTTT.

A remark on this clonotype: A read error may account for a junction end that differs from germline. The chain is built from TRBV4-2 and TRBJ1-4; D ambiguous. This CDR3 is built from 15 residues. Germline CDR1 is LGHNA and CDR2 is YNFKEQ. The CDR3 DNA sequence: TGTGCCAGCAGCCAAGTCTGGGCAACTAACGAAAAACTGTTTTTT. It specifies CASSQVWATNEKLFF.

This clonotype was found a few times. The chain couples TRBV7-6 to TRBJ2-3; no firm D call. Germline V gives CDR1 SGHVS, CDR2 FNYEAQ. This CDR3 region has 16 residues. Trimming left V 5 bases short and J 4 bases short, with 19 bases between. The CDR3 protein is CASSPTGIITADTQYF. The DNA of the CDR3 is TGTGCCAGCAGCCCCACGGGTATTATTACGGCAGATACGCAGTATTTT. The full variable domain, in which reference TRBV7-6 and TRBJ2-3 provide the parts outside the CDR3, is GAGVSQSPRYKVTKRGQDVALRCDPISGHVSLYWYRQALGQGPEFLTYFNYEAQQDKSGLPNDRFSAERPEGSISTLTIQRTEQRDSAMYRCASSPTGIITADTQYFGPGTRLTVL.

CDR3: CASSPGTSAQYF. The CDR3 bases are TGTGCCAGCTCACCAGGGACTAGCGCGCAGTATTTT. The chain links TRBV18 to TRBJ2-3, with 10 bases identical to TRBD2. Per germline, CDR1 KGHSH and CDR2 LQKENI. The CDR3 totals 12 residues. V shed 2 bases, J shed 10 bases, and the junction held 0 bases outside the gene matches.

The chain employs TRBV7-6 and TRBJ1-1; D is possibly TRBD1 (5 bases). V lost 8 bases, J lost 2 bases, and 12 bases lay in between. Germline V gene lookup returns CDR1 SGHVS and CDR2 FNYEAQ. This CDR3 has 13 residues. CDR3 nucleotide sequence: TGTGCCAGCGCGGGGGTACCTAACACTGAAGCTTTCTTT. Translation: CASAGVPNTEAFF.

This clonotype was counted between two and nine times. The chain carries TRBV20-1 and TRBJ1-2; 12 bases fit TRBD1. J lost 0 bases, V lost 6 bases, and 11 bases had no gene match. Germline assignment: CDR1 DFQATT and CDR2 SNEGSKA (reference sequence). CDR3 length: 17 amino acids. The CDR3 bases are TGCAGTGCCTCCGGGACAGGGGGCTTGAAGGCTAACTATGGCTACACCTTC. Its protein is CSASGTGGLKANYGYTF.

The genes are TRBV20-1 and TRBJ2-2; D is unresolved. CDR3 length: 12 amino acids. V was pared by 3 bases and J by 6 bases, with 8 bases between. The germline V gene encodes CDR1 DFQATT and CDR2 SNEGSKA (reference sequence). The CDR3 nucleotides read TGCAGTGCTAGTCTTTTTGCCGGGGAGCTGTTTTTT. It is translated as CSASLFAGELFF.

V and J are TRBV4-1 and TRBJ2-5; 14 bases align to TRBD2. The CDR3 is 22 residues long. Germline loops: CDR1 MGHRA, CDR2 YSYEKL. V lost 2 bases to trimming and J lost 11 bases; unmatched junction nucleotides: 28. The CDR3 sequence is CASSQFMGQRSETSGRDNEQYF. In DNA form, the CDR3 reads TGCGCCAGCAGCCAATTTATGGGACAGCGGTCTGAGACTAGCGGGAGGGACAATGAGCAGTACTTC.

The gene calls are TRBV14 and TRBJ2-4, with D possibly being TRBD2 (5 bases). CDR1 is SGHDN and CDR2 is FVKESK in the germline V gene. This CDR3 contains 16 residues. The ends were cut back, 9 bases at V and 13 bases at J, with 31 bases in the middle. The CDR3 loop is CASTTTPGFGLSEQYF. CDR3 coding DNA: TGTGCCAGTACAACTACACCGGGGTTCGGGTTGAGTGAGCAGTACTTC.

This clonotype was seen once. The chain employs TRBV6-1 and TRBJ1-4; a possible D gene is TRBD1 (6 bases). Per the germline V gene, CDR1 is MNHNS and CDR2 is SASEGT. Trimming cost V 4 bases and J 4 bases, with 13 bases left between them. The CDR3 length is 15 residues. CDR3 DNA sequence: TGTGCCAGCAGTGCGGGAGACAGGAATAATGAAAAACTGTTTTTT. Encoded protein: CASSAGDRNNEKLFF.

The chain combines TRBV6-6 with TRBJ2-7, with no clear D. The V gene's germline CDR1 is MNHNY and CDR2 SVGAGI (reference sequence). Trimming took off 6 bases at V and 10 bases at J, with 13 bases between the two ends. This CDR3 has 11 residues. In DNA form, the CDR3 reads TGTGCCAGCAGCCACCAGGAGTCCCAGTACTTC. This codes for CASSHQESQYF.

The sample holds a few counts of this clonotype. The chain recombines TRBV4-1 with TRBJ2-1; 12 nucleotides line up with TRBD2. After removal of 0 bases from V and 9 bases from J, the junction contained 6 bases not matched to a gene. The CDR3 is 16 residues long. Germline V CDR1 and CDR2: MGHRA, YSYEKL. CDR3 in DNA: TGCGCCAGCAGCCAAGACCGACTAGCGGGAGTGGGTGAGCAGTTCTTC. Protein sequence: CASSQDRLAGVGEQFF.